These T cell receptor beta chains were read from a single sample in a study of persistence of HIV-infected CD4 T cells. These receptors have no identified antigens. Measured with immunoSEQ multiplex PCR; TCRdb has only the in-frame clones, and not every one. The sample records fewer than 15,000 clones, approximately 68% being singletons. This specimen was CD4+ T cells sorted from PBMCs after roughly 18-hour stimulation, taken from a patient who received antiretroviral therapy. The receptors come from an adult man with HIV who was CMV-seropositive. Each CDR3 is given with its conserved first and last residue. The order of the fields is clone size, D gene, V gene, J gene, CDR3 DNA, CDR3 protein. The D gene is left open where the match is weak. Part of the rows lack a size; the others show once, few, many or a class for expanded clones.

>.|TRBD2|TRBV29-1|TRBJ2-2
TGCAGCGGGACTAGCGGGGGGACGAACACCGGGGAGCTGTTTTTT
CSGTSGGTNTGELFF
>.|.|TRBV7-8|TRBJ1-5
TGTGCCAGCAGCTTAGCGAGGGTTCAGGGGCAGCCCCAGCATTTT
CASSLARVQGQPQHF
>.|.|TRBV3-1/TRBV3-2|TRBJ1-1
TGTGCCAGCAGCCAAGACCCATCGCGGAGCACTGAAGCTTTCTTT
CASSQDPSRSTEAFF
>.|TRBD2|TRBV6-6|TRBJ2-7
TGTGCCAGCAGTCAACTAGCGGGGGTCGGTTCGGTCTACGAGCAGTACTTC
CASSQLAGVGSVYEQYF
>.|TRBD1|TRBV2|TRBJ2-4
TGTGCCAGCAGTCTCGGACAGGGGAGAAACATTCAGTACTTC
CASSLGQGRNIQYF
>.|.|TRBV5-1|TRBJ1-1
TGCGCCAGCAGCCCGGACCTTGGAAGGGAAGCTTTCTTT
CASSPDLGREAFF
>.|TRBD1|TRBV30|TRBJ1-6
TGTGCCTGGAGCATCGCCAGGGGGAATTCACCCCTCCACTTT
CAWSIARGNSPLHF
>.|.|TRBV19|TRBJ1-1
TGTGCCAGTAAAGGTTCTACTGAAGCTTTCTTT
CASKGSTEAFF
>.|.|TRBV29-1|TRBJ2-3
TGCAGCGTTGCGTCAGGGGTCGACACAGATACGCAGTATTTT
CSVASGVDTDTQYF
>once|.|TRBV9|TRBJ1-1
TGTGCCAGCAGCGTAGAAAGGCAGACAGCGACTGAAGCTTTCTTT
CASSVERQTATEAFF
>.|.|TRBV6-5|TRBJ2-1
TGTGCCAGCAGTTACTCGCAGGGTAGGCCGGGTGAGCAGTTCTTC
CASSYSQGRPGEQFF
>.|TRBD1|TRBV19|TRBJ2-7
TGTGCCAGTAGTATTGGCAGGGGGACGTGGGGCTACGAGCAGTACTTC
CASSIGRGTWGYEQYF
>.|TRBD1|TRBV12-3/TRBV12-4|TRBJ1-2
TGTGCCAGCAGTGGACAGGGGTTCGGTGGCTACACCTTC
CASSGQGFGGYTF
>few|TRBD1|TRBV5-1|TRBJ2-7
TGCGCCAGCAGCCCATTTTCCCGACAGGGTAGGAACGAGCAGTACTTC
CASSPFSRQGRNEQYF
>few|.|TRBV7-2|TRBJ2-1
TGTGCCAGCAGCTCCGATACCGGACGGGGGAACCATGAGCAGTTCTTC
CASSSDTGRGNHEQFF
>.|.|TRBV11-2|TRBJ1-1
TGTGCCAGCAGCTTCCCACGGGGGCGCGGGGATGAAGCTTTCTTT
CASSFPRGRGDEAFF
>medium-sized|.|TRBV7-8|TRBJ1-6
TGTGCCAGCAGCTCCCTTCCACAATCACCCCTCCACTTT
CASSSLPQSPLHF
>.|TRBD1|TRBV7-2|TRBJ2-1
TGTGCCAGCAGCTTTTCCGGGACAGGGGGTTATGAGCAGTTCTTC
CASSFSGTGGYEQFF
>.|TRBD2|TRBV7-6|TRBJ2-1
TGTGCCAGCAGCTTATTGAGCGGGGGAAGCTCCTACAATGAGCAGTTCTTC
CASSLLSGGSSYNEQFF
>once|TRBD1|TRBV9|TRBJ2-3
TGTGCCAGCAGGGACAGGGGGATGACAGATACGCAGTATTTT
CASRDRGMTDTQYF
>.|.|TRBV5-5|TRBJ1-5
TGTGCCAGCAGCTTTCAGCTAGGGGGGCATAGCAATCAGCCCCAGCATTTT
CASSFQLGGHSNQPQHF
>few|.|TRBV30|TRBJ1-4
TGTGCCTGGAAACTTCAGGGGAGCGAAAAACTGTTTTTT
CAWKLQGSEKLFF
>medium-sized|TRBD1|TRBV7-2|TRBJ1-5
TGTGCCAGCAGCTTAGGAGGGACAGTCCATCAGCCCCAGCATTTT
CASSLGGTVHQPQHF
>.|TRBD1|TRBV3-1/TRBV3-2|TRBJ2-7
TGTGCCAGCAGCCAAGATCCCAGGGGGTTCTACGAGCAGTACTTC
CASSQDPRGFYEQYF
>.|.|TRBV25-1|TRBJ1-4
TGTGCCAGCAGTGCCGTAGTAGGGGGTAATGAAAAACTGTTTTTT
CASSAVVGGNEKLFF
>.|.|TRBV19|TRBJ1-1
TGTGCCAGTAGTACCCCCCCCGCGGGATTAAACACTGAAGCTTTCTTT
CASSTPPAGLNTEAFF
>.|.|TRBV13|TRBJ1-1
TGTGCCAGCAGCTCAAGGCGGGACTCCAGTCAGGCTTTCTTT
CASSSRRDSSQAFF
>.|.|TRBV2|TRBJ1-4
TGTGCCAGCACCGGAGGGTTAGGGGCGGCGCGGACTAATGAAAAACTGTTTTTT
CASTGGLGAARTNEKLFF
>.|TRBD2|TRBV29-1|TRBJ2-3
TGCAGCGCATCCGGGACTAGCTCTTCAGATACGCAGTATTTT
CSASGTSSSDTQYF
>few|TRBD1|TRBV24-1|TRBJ2-5
TGTGCCACCAGTGATCCGCGGACAGGGAGGGAGACCCAGTACTTC
CATSDPRTGRETQYF
>.|.|TRBV6-5|TRBJ1-1
TGTGCCAGCAGAAACGGGGGGAACACTGAAGCTTTCTTT
CASRNGGNTEAFF
>few|.|TRBV4-1|TRBJ2-6
TGCGCCAGCAGCCAAGAGGGCCTATTGGGGGCCAACGTCCTGACTTTC
CASSQEGLLGANVLTF
>.|TRBD1|TRBV7-2|TRBJ1-5
TGTGCCAGCAGCCCAAAACGGACAGGGGGGAGCAATCAGCCCCAGCATTTT
CASSPKRTGGSNQPQHF
>.|.|TRBV11-2|TRBJ1-2
TGTGCCAGCAGCTTTGGGGGAAGGTATGGCTACACCTTC
CASSFGGRYGYTF
>.|.|TRBV29-1|TRBJ2-7
TGCAGCGTTGTTGGGGAGACCTACTACGAGCAGTACTTC
CSVVGETYYEQYF
>.|.|TRBV29-1|TRBJ2-6
TGCAGCGTTCGGCCCCCGGGGTCCGGGGCCAACGTCCTGACTTTC
CSVRPPGSGANVLTF
>.|.|TRBV27|TRBJ1-3
TGTGCCAGCAGTCCTACTGCCCCTTGGAGGTTTGGAAACACCATATATTTT
CASSPTAPWRFGNTIYF
>once|TRBD1|TRBV19|TRBJ1-5
TGTGCCAGTACCCGACAGGGAGGCAATCAGCCCCAGCATTTT
CASTRQGGNQPQHF
>.|.|TRBV5-1|TRBJ1-4
TGCGCCAGCAGCAATCCCGGGACAAATAATGAGAAACTGTTTTTT
CASSNPGTNNEKLFF
>.|TRBD1|TRBV7-9|TRBJ2-5
TGTGCCAGCAGCGACACAGGGGGCCGAGAGACCCAGTACTTC
CASSDTGGRETQYF
>.|.|TRBV30|TRBJ1-2
TGTGCCTGGAGGTCTGTTGGCTACACCTTC
CAWRSVGYTF
>.|TRBD1|TRBV3-1/TRBV3-2|TRBJ2-7
TGTGCCAGCAGCCCCAGGGGGTCCTACGAGCAGTACTTC
CASSPRGSYEQYF
>.|.|TRBV30|TRBJ1-3
TGTGCCTGGAGTGTACAGAAAGGGGGCTCTGGAAACACCATATATTTT
CAWSVQKGGSGNTIYF
>.|.|TRBV5-1|TRBJ1-3
TGCGCCAGCAGCCGAGAGGCGGCCTCTGGAAACACCATATATTTT
CASSREAASGNTIYF
>.|.|TRBV7-9|TRBJ1-2
TGTGCCAGCAGCACCGCTGCGTATGGCTACACCTTC
CASSTAAYGYTF
>.|.|TRBV11-2|TRBJ2-2
TGTGCCAGCAGCCATGGGACACGTAACACCGGGGAGCTGTTTTTT
CASSHGTRNTGELFF
>.|TRBD2|TRBV6-5|TRBJ2-1
TGTGCCAGCAGCCGTAGCGGGGGGGCCGGAAATGAGCAGTTCTTC
CASSRSGGAGNEQFF
>.|.|TRBV6-6|TRBJ1-5
TGTGCCAGCAGTTTGGAGGGGCCTCAGACTCAGCCCCAGCATTTT
CASSLEGPQTQPQHF
>.|.|TRBV5-4|TRBJ2-4
TGTGCCAGCAGCTTGAGGGGAGTAGCCAAAAACATTCAGTACTTC
CASSLRGVAKNIQYF
>.|.|TRBV7-2|TRBJ1-5
TGTGCCAGCAGCTTAGGGTGGGTAGCCAATCAGCCCCAGCATTTT
CASSLGWVANQPQHF
>.|.|TRBV20-1|TRBJ1-5
TGCAGTGCTAGTCTAGGGAAAGACCAGCCCCAGCATTTT
CSASLGKDQPQHF
>.|.|TRBV14|TRBJ2-7
TGTGCCAGCAGCCAAGAGATAGTGGGACGGCTCGGCGAGCAGTACTTC
CASSQEIVGRLGEQYF
>.|TRBD2|TRBV18|TRBJ2-7
TGTGCCAGCTCACCACCCGGGACTAACTACGAGCAGTACTTC
CASSPPGTNYEQYF
>.|.|TRBV7-2|TRBJ1-3
TGTGCCAGCAGCTTATCATGGGCACTTCCCGGAAACACCATATATTTT
CASSLSWALPGNTIYF
>.|TRBD1|TRBV15|TRBJ2-1
TGTGCCACCACCCAGGGGGAGCGAGAGCAGTTCTTC
CATTQGEREQFF